The 32 T cell receptor beta chains below were found in one sample sequenced in a study of T-cell reconstitution after alpha-beta-depleted transplantation in children. Molecular barcoding with unique molecular identifiers was used for the TCRbeta library. One entry per CDR3 protein, called by TCRdb with MiXCR from the PCR reads. The table shows 97,000 or so distinct CDR3 sequences, with less than 6% occurring only once. This material consisted of PBMCs, mostly from graft donor cells, taken 60 days after TCRalphabeta/CD19-depleted stem cell transplant. Receptors were obtained from a female patient aged 2 to 10 who had a stem cell transplant for Fanconi anemia, so the T cells may come from the graft donor.

The sample holds many counts of this clonotype. The CDR3 sequence is CASSQKWVQRIHNEQFF. CDR3 sequence (DNA): TGTGCCAGCAGCCAAAAATGGGTCCAGCGGATTCACAATGAGCAGTTCTTC. V is TRBV3-1 and J is TRBJ2-1, with D possibly being TRBD2 (5 bases). Trimming stripped 2 bases from V and 5 bases from J, with 19 bases between. The CDR3 contains 17 residues. Germline V gene sequence: CDR1 LGHDT, CDR2 YNNKEL (reference sequence).

This clonotype was seen at least ten times. The chain recombines TRBV7-6 with TRBJ1-6; a possible D gene is TRBD1 (5 bases). Germline V CDR1 and CDR2: SGHVS, FNYEAQ. The CDR3 is 12 amino acids. Trimming shortened V by 1 base and J by 11 bases, and 6 bases separated the two germline ends. Here the CDR3 reads CASSLGTTPLHF. The CDR3 DNA follows: TGTGCCAGCAGCTTAGGGACAACACCCCTCCACTTT.

This clonotype was found many times. This chain connects TRBV12-3 or TRBV12-4 to TRBJ1-3, with 9 bases matching TRBD1. With 5 bases clipped from V and 5 bases from J, the junction kept 4 bases outside the gene matches. This CDR3 contains 14 residues. CDR3 sequence reads: CASSLTGGRNTIYF. The CDR3 coding sequence is TGTGCCAGCAGTCTTACAGGGGGCAGAAACACCATATATTTT.

There are many counts of this clonotype. J is TRBJ2-2 and V is TRBV24-1; the match to TRBD2 covers 7 bases. Germline V gene sequence: CDR1 KGHDR, CDR2 SFDVKD. V was pared by 1 base and J by 1 base, with 2 bases of the junction left unmatched. The CDR3 runs to 16 residues. The CDR3 nucleotides are TGTGCCACCAGTGATTTAGGCGGGGGGAACACCGGGGAGCTGTTTTTT. It encodes CATSDLGGGNTGELFF.

This clonotype has ten or more counts. This chain connects TRBV14 to TRBJ2-4; TRBD2 is a possible D gene (6 bases). This CDR3 spans 15 amino acids. The germline V and J ends were trimmed by 0 bases and 4 bases, with 10 bases remaining between them. Germline V gives CDR1 SGHDN, CDR2 FVKESK. CDR3 sequence: CASSQEAGPKNIQYF. The CDR3 nucleotides read TGTGCCAGCAGCCAAGAGGCGGGACCTAAAAACATTCAGTACTTC. Drawing the rest from reference TRBV14 and TRBJ2-4, the complete variable domain is EAGVTQFPSHSVIEKGQTVTLRCDPISGHDNLYWYRRVMGKEIKFLLHFVKESKQDESGMPNNRFLAERTGGTYSTLKVQPAELEDSGVYFCASSQEAGPKNIQYFGAGTRLSVL.

In this sample, this clonotype turned up many times. The V call is TRBV12-3 or TRBV12-4, the J call TRBJ2-5, with 7 bases that match TRBD1. The CDR3 consists of 15 residues. V was clipped by 5 bases and J by 1 base; unmatched bases: 7. This CDR3 reads CASSQNRGIQETQYF. CDR3 sequence (DNA): TGTGCCAGCAGTCAGAACAGGGGTATCCAAGAGACCCAGTACTTC.

This clonotype has ten or more counts. The chain uses TRBV2 and TRBJ2-2; possible D gene TRBD1, 5 bases. V was pared by 4 bases and J by 4 bases, with 10 bases between. The CDR3 runs 14 residues. Germline CDR1 SNHLY, CDR2 FYNNEI. CDR3 in amino acids: CASSGRVATGELFF. In nucleotides, the CDR3 is TGTGCCAGCAGTGGCAGGGTAGCCACCGGGGAGCTGTTTTTT.

This rearrangement joins TRBV18 to TRBJ2-7, with 9 bases fitting TRBD1. The V and J ends lost 4 bases and 1 base, in that order; junction bases with no gene match: 5. This CDR3 has 15 amino acids. Germline V lookup: CDR1 KGHSH, CDR2 LQKENI. The CDR3 here is CASSLGQGPSYEQYF. CDR3 nucleotides: TGTGCCAGCTCACTGGGACAGGGCCCATCCTACGAGCAGTACTTC.

The chain has TRBV3-1 and TRBJ2-5, with D maybe TRBD2 (6 bases). The CDR3 runs to 14 residues. V lost 3 bases and J 6 bases, leaving 14 bases between the germline ends. Per the germline V gene, CDR1 is LGHDT and CDR2 is YNNKEL (reference sequence). The CDR3 is CASSHGGMMKTQYF. As DNA, the CDR3 is TGTGCCAGCAGCCATGGCGGGATGATGAAGACCCAGTACTTC.

Only a few counts were recorded for this clonotype. The V call is TRBV20-1, the J call TRBJ2-2; 13 positions agree with TRBD2. Trimming removed 3 bases from V and 4 bases from J; junction bases left unmatched: 2. The length of the CDR3 is 15 residues. Germline-derived CDR1 and CDR2 are DFQATT and SNEGSKA (reference sequence). The CDR3 protein is CSARTSGRFTGELFF. CDR3 in DNA: TGCAGTGCTAGGACTAGCGGGAGGTTCACCGGGGAGCTGTTTTTT.

This clonotype was observed at least ten times. This chain uses TRBV27 with TRBJ2-4; TRBD2 matches 7 bases. Germline-derived CDR1 and CDR2 are MNHEY and SMNVEV (reference sequence). This CDR3 spans 15 amino acids. V lost 6 bases to trimming and J lost 0 bases; unmatched junction nucleotides: 5. The CDR3 loop is CASRAGILAKNIQYF. CDR3 sequence (DNA): TGTGCCAGCAGAGCGGGGATTCTAGCCAAAAACATTCAGTACTTC.

In its sample, this clonotype was seen a few times. This chain links TRBV12-3 or TRBV12-4 with TRBJ2-2; D unresolved. Trimming removed 4 bases at V and 0 bases at J, with 12 bases between. This CDR3 region has 16 residues. The CDR3, as DNA: TGTGCCAGCAGTTCTCATAGGGTGTCGAACACCGGGGAGCTGTTTTTT. This translates into CASSSHRVSNTGELFF.

This clonotype was picked up many times. The chain recombines TRBV7-2 with TRBJ2-7; 7 bases fit TRBD2. The CDR3 contains 15 residues. Trimming cost V 5 bases and J 0 bases; bases outside gene matches: 7. Per germline, CDR1 SGHTA and CDR2 FQGNSA. CDR3: CASSARRTSSYEQYF. The CDR3 DNA reads as TGTGCCAGCAGCGCCAGGAGGACTAGCTCCTACGAGCAGTACTTC. Variable domain in full (rest from reference TRBV7-2 and TRBJ2-7): GAGVSQSPSNKVTEKGKDVELRCDPISGHTALYWYRQSLGQGLEFLIYFQGNSAPDKSGLPSDRFSAERTGGSVSTLTIQRTQQEDSAVYLCASSARRTSSYEQYFGPGTRLTVT.

This clonotype has ten or more counts. The chain joins TRBV24-1 to TRBJ2-3; 9 positions match TRBD2. Germline loops: CDR1 KGHDR, CDR2 SFDVKD. V was clipped by 10 bases and J by 3 bases; unmatched bases: 7. The CDR3 consists of 14 residues. The CDR3 nucleotides read TGTGCCACGGGGAGCGGGGGGAGGACAGATACGCAGTATTTT. Its protein product is CATGSGGRTDTQYF.

DNA of the CDR3: TGTGCCAGTAGTATAGGACTAGCGGGGGGGCGGGAGCAGTTCTTC. Amino acids: CASSIGLAGGREQFF. The chain combines TRBV19 with TRBJ2-1, with 14 positions matching TRBD2. This CDR3 has 15 residues. The junction had 3 bases not matched to a gene; V was cut back by 1 base and J by 10 bases. Germline assignment: CDR1 LNHDA and CDR2 SQIVND (reference sequence).

This clonotype has ten or more counts. The chain joins TRBV11-3 to TRBJ2-1; 9 bases fit TRBD2. The CDR3 is 17 residues long. V lost 2 bases and J lost 4; bases outside the gene matches: 9. Germline V lookup: CDR1 SGHNT, CDR2 YENEEA. The CDR3 bases are TGTGCCAGCAGCTTAAAACGAGGGCGGGAGGGGTACAATGAGCAGTTCTTC. Translating gives CASSLKRGREGYNEQFF.

In its sample, this clonotype was seen a few times. The genes are TRBV2 and TRBJ1-3; 7 bases map to TRBD1. J lost 2 bases, V lost 2 bases, and 0 bases had no gene match. Per germline, CDR1 SNHLY and CDR2 FYNNEI. CDR3 length equals 14 residues. This CDR3 is CASSEQGAGNTIYF. The DNA of the CDR3 is TGTGCCAGCAGTGAACAGGGGGCTGGAAACACCATATATTTT.

This clonotype was detected many times. The rearrangement uses TRBV4-2 and TRBJ2-2; D may be TRBD2 (6 bases). Germline CDR1 LGHNA, CDR2 YNFKEQ. The V gene lost 6 bases and the J gene lost 0 bases, with 14 bases spanning the gap. The CDR3 totals 16 residues. The CDR3 sequence: CASRGIGGSNTGELFF. The DNA for the CDR3 is TGTGCCAGCAGAGGCATTGGAGGGTCGAACACCGGGGAGCTGTTTTTT.

This clonotype was found a few times. V gene TRBV6-5 combines with J gene TRBJ1-4, with D tentatively TRBD1 (5 bases). Between the trimmed V and J ends, which lost 4 bases and 2 bases, there was a span of 11 bases. The V gene's germline CDR1 is MNHEY and CDR2 SVGAGI. The CDR3 loop spans 15 amino acids. The CDR3 spells CASSSPRGTNEKLFF. The CDR3 DNA follows: TGTGCCAGCAGTTCGCCGCGGGGGACTAATGAAAAACTGTTTTTT.

J is TRBJ2-3 and V is TRBV9; 9 bases are shared with TRBD2. The CDR3 spans 16 residues. CDR1 and CDR2 (germline): SGDLS, YYNGEE. V lost 4 bases and J lost 2; bases outside the gene matches: 8. In DNA, the CDR3 is TGTGCCAGCAGCCCGACTAGCGGACTTATCACAGATACGCAGTATTTT. Its protein product is CASSPTSGLITDTQYF. The full variable domain, completed using reference TRBV9 and TRBJ2-3, is DSGVTQTPKHLITATGQRVTLRCSPRSGDLSVYWYQQSLDQGLQFLIQYYNGEERAKGNILERFSAQQFPDLHSELNLSSLELGDSALYFCASSPTSGLITDTQYFGPGTRLTVL.

This clonotype was detected a few times. V is TRBV7-8 and J is TRBJ1-4; TRBD1 might be the D (6 bases). Germline values: CDR1 SGHVS, CDR2 FQNEAQ. The CDR3 has 14 residues. V was shortened by 5 bases and J by 6 bases, with 13 bases between the two germline ends. The CDR3 sequence is CASSPIQGYEKLFF. As DNA, the CDR3 is TGTGCCAGCAGCCCCATACAGGGTTATGAAAAACTGTTTTTT. The whole variable domain, remainder taken from reference TRBV7-8 and TRBJ1-4, is GAGVSQSPRYKVAKRGQDVALRCDPISGHVSLFWYQQALGQGPEFLTYFQNEAQLDKSGLPSDRFFAERPEGSVSTLKIQRTQQEDSAVYLCASSPIQGYEKLFFGSGTQLSVL.

This clonotype was found many times. The rearrangement joins TRBV7-9 to TRBJ1-6; D gene unclear. This CDR3 is built from 13 residues. V lost 3 bases to trimming and J lost 5 bases, with 5 bases between them. The germline V gene encodes CDR1 SEHNR and CDR2 FQNEAQ (reference sequence). CDR3 sequence (DNA): TGTGCCAGCAGCTTGCAGAATAATTCACCCCTCCACTTT. Protein: CASSLQNNSPLHF.

Ten or more counts support this clonotype. The rearrangement uses TRBV10-3 and TRBJ1-4; 8 bases map to TRBD1. Germline CDR1 is ENHRY and CDR2 is SYGVKD. Trimming removed 0 bases from V and 4 bases from J; junction bases left unmatched: 13. This CDR3 has 19 residues. CDR3 sequence: CAISESNSWTGKNNEKLFF. CDR3 bases: TGTGCCATCAGTGAGTCGAATAGTTGGACAGGGAAGAATAATGAAAAACTGTTTTTT.

This clonotype was counted at least ten times. This chain uses TRBV27 with TRBJ2-7, with 8 bases fitting TRBD2. The ends lost 3 bases at V and 3 bases at J; junction bases unmatched: 16. The V gene's germline CDR1 is MNHEY and CDR2 SMNVEV (reference sequence). The CDR3 contains 18 residues. For the CDR3, the DNA is TGTGCCAGCAGTTTCGTTGGGCTGTCCGGGAGGGCCTACTACGAGCAGTACTTC. It translates to CASSFVGLSGRAYYEQYF.

This chain joins TRBV6-5 and TRBJ2-7, with D maybe TRBD2 (6 bases). The V gene's germline CDR1 is MNHEY and CDR2 SVGAGI. V was cut by 2 bases and J by 2 bases, with 19 bases left in between. CDR3 length equals 17 residues. The CDR3 loop reads CASSYHSPGVTPYEQYF. Here the CDR3 DNA reads TGTGCCAGCAGTTACCATAGTCCGGGGGTCACCCCCTACGAGCAGTACTTC.

The DNA for the CDR3 is TGTGCCAGCAGTTTAGGGCCTACAGGTCCCCTTAACTATGGCTACACCTTC. Its protein product is CASSLGPTGPLNYGYTF. The genes are TRBV12-3 or TRBV12-4 and TRBJ1-2, with D possibly TRBD1 on 5 matching bases. This CDR3 is built from 17 residues. Trimming removed 1 base from V and 1 base from J, with 16 bases in between.

This clonotype was observed many times. V gene TRBV2 combines with J gene TRBJ2-2, with 9 bases that match TRBD1. Per germline, CDR1 SNHLY and CDR2 FYNNEI. There are 14 residues in the CDR3. With 9 bases clipped from V and 7 bases from J, the junction kept 9 bases outside the gene matches. Here the CDR3 reads CASNRDRVGGELFF. CDR3 nucleotide sequence: TGTGCCAGTAACCGGGACAGGGTTGGCGGGGAGCTGTTTTTT.

The sample holds many counts of this clonotype. V and J are TRBV29-1 and TRBJ2-7; 10 nucleotides match TRBD1. The germline CDR1 and CDR2 sequences are SQVTM and ANQGSEA. This CDR3 has 14 amino acids. J lost 2 bases, V lost 2 bases, and 3 bases had no gene match. Here the CDR3 DNA reads TGCAGCGTTGAATTGGGACAGGGGACCTACGAGCAGTACTTC. Translation gives CSVELGQGTYEQYF.

This clonotype was counted a few times. The J gene is TRBJ2-1, the V gene TRBV14; D is ambiguous. In germline, CDR1 is SGHDN, CDR2 FVKESK. The CDR3 covers 14 residues. The V end lost 4 bases, the J end lost 2 bases, and 9 bases lay between the germline ends. The CDR3 region is CASSPRSPYNEQFF. The CDR3 nucleotides read TGTGCCAGCAGCCCCAGGTCTCCCTACAATGAGCAGTTCTTC.

Ten or more counts support this clonotype. The chain is built from TRBV4-1 and TRBJ2-2; TRBD1 agrees at 7 bases. The CDR3 contains 17 residues. Trimming cost V 2 bases and J 5 bases; bases outside gene matches: 11. Per the germline V gene, CDR1 is MGHRA and CDR2 is YSYEKL. This chain's CDR3 is CASSQLIAAGGTGELFF. CDR3 in DNA: TGCGCCAGCAGCCAATTGATCGCGGCAGGGGGAACCGGGGAGCTGTTTTTT.

There are many counts of this clonotype. The chain carries TRBV7-2 and TRBJ2-1, with D perhaps TRBD2 (5 bases). The germline V gene encodes CDR1 SGHTA and CDR2 FQGNSA. Trimming left V 3 bases short and J 4 bases short, with 7 bases between. The CDR3 loop spans 13 amino acids. CDR3 residues: CASSLTKYNEQFF. CDR3 sequence (DNA): TGTGCCAGCAGCTTGACTAAATACAATGAGCAGTTCTTC.

This clonotype was recorded a few times. V usage is TRBV5-1 and J usage is TRBJ2-1; unclear D gene. The CDR3 length is 13 residues. V gave up 2 bases and J gave up 4 bases, with 7 bases separating them. Germline V gene sequence: CDR1 SGHRS, CDR2 YFSETQ. The CDR3 nucleotides read TGCGCCAGCAGCTTCGGTCTATACAATGAGCAGTTCTTC. It yields the protein CASSFGLYNEQFF. The full variable domain, in which reference TRBV5-1 and TRBJ2-1 provide the parts outside the CDR3, is KAGVTQTPRYLIKTRGQQVTLSCSPISGHRSVSWYQQTPGQGLQFLFEYFSETQRNKGNFPGRFSGRQFSNSRSEMNVSTLELGDSALYLCASSFGLYNEQFFGPGTRLTVL.